The 16 T cell receptor beta chains below come from one sample, sequenced in a study of cytomegalovirus exposure and HLA in healthy donors. In the PCR, 60 Vbeta and 13 Jbeta primers were used. Here immunoSEQ multiplex PCR was the method, and the copy in TCRdb shows in-frame clones only, minus some. The table records around 99,000 clones, approximately 80% of them present only once. Sequencing input: PBMCs. These receptor sequences come from a male donor in good health and CMV-seronegative.

J is TRBJ2-3 and V is TRBV27; TRBD1 aligns across 8 bases. The CDR3 is 15 residues long. V lost 7 bases, J lost 1 base, and 7 bases stayed unmatched. The germline CDR1 and CDR2 sequences are MNHEY and SMNVEV (reference sequence). The CDR3 nucleotides read TGTGCCAGCACCCTCCAGGGGGCGGGCACAGATACGCAGTATTTT. Translating gives CASTLQGAGTDTQYF.

This sequence joins TRBV28 and TRBJ2-5; 12 bases fit TRBD2. The J call may be mistaken, given a closer DNA end match to TRBJ2-7. The germline CDR1 and CDR2 sequences are MDHEN and SYDVKM. There are 16 residues in the CDR3. Here the CDR3 DNA reads TGTGCCAGCAGTTTATTGGGACCGGGACTAGCGGGCGAGCAGTACTTC. Translation: CASSLLGPGLAGEQYF.

This chain uses TRBV30 with TRBJ2-5; 7 bases align to TRBD2. Germline V gene sequence: CDR1 GTSNPN, CDR2 SVGIG (reference sequence). The CDR3 is made up of 14 amino acids. The V and J ends lost 3 bases and 4 bases, in that order; junction bases with no gene match: 8. CDR3 sequence reads: CAWSGGLGRETQYF. Written as DNA, the CDR3 is TGTGCCTGGAGCGGAGGACTAGGCCGAGAGACCCAGTACTTC.

The rearrangement uses TRBV28 and TRBJ1-5, with D hard to call. Trimming stripped 2 bases from V and 6 bases from J, with 5 bases between. The CDR3 is made up of 12 amino acids. CDR1 is MDHEN, CDR2 SYDVKM, per germline. This CDR3 reads CASSLAAQPQHF. The CDR3 coding sequence is TGTGCCAGCAGTTTAGCGGCTCAGCCCCAGCATTTT.

The sample holds one count of this clone. This rearrangement joins TRBV7-3 to TRBJ1-1, with 9 bases matching TRBD1. The CDR3 totals 14 residues. The V and J ends lost 4 bases and 1 base, in that order; junction bases with no gene match: 1. Germline V lookup: CDR1 SGHTA, CDR2 FQGTGA. The CDR3 loop is CASSWGQGNTEAFF. DNA of the CDR3: TGTGCCAGCAGCTGGGGACAGGGGAACACTGAAGCTTTCTTT.

J is TRBJ1-2 and V is TRBV6-6, with 8 bases aligning to TRBD1. Trimming at V came to 5 bases and at J to 2 bases, leaving 10 bases not matched to a gene. CDR1 is MNHNY and CDR2 is SVGAGI in the germline V gene (reference sequence). The CDR3 is 16 residues long. The CDR3 DNA follows: TGTGCCAGCAGTCGGACCGGACAGGGAAACAACTATGGCTACACCTTC. The encoded protein is CASSRTGQGNNYGYTF.

The gene calls are TRBV7-2 and TRBJ2-7, with 11 bases that match TRBD1. Germline assignment: CDR1 SGHTA and CDR2 FQGNSA. The CDR3 contains 13 residues. The trim removed 5 bases at V and 4 bases at J, leaving 1 base unmatched. In DNA form, the CDR3 reads TGTGCCAGCAGCGGGGACAGGGGGTACGAGCAGTACTTC. Residues: CASSGDRGYEQYF.

This clone has a single count. The rearrangement links TRBV11-1 to TRBJ2-7; 7 nucleotides match TRBD2. CDR1 and CDR2 from the germline V gene are SGHAT and FQDESV (reference sequence). V lost 5 bases, J lost 2 bases, and 9 bases stayed unmatched. CDR3 length: 15 amino acids. DNA of the CDR3: TGTGCCAGCAGCCGGGCGGGGGACGGAACCTACGAGCAGTACTTC. Its translation is CASSRAGDGTYEQYF.

V is TRBV6-5 and J is TRBJ1-2; 9 bases fit TRBD1. V shed 6 bases, J shed 5 bases, and the junction held 4 bases outside the gene matches. Per germline, CDR1 MNHEY and CDR2 SVGAGI. This CDR3 is built from 13 residues. Written as DNA, the CDR3 is TGTGCCAGCAGAGAGACAGGGGGTTATGGCTACACCTTC. Protein: CASRETGGYGYTF.

The chain joins TRBV10-1 to TRBJ1-6; D not resolved. Germline assignment: CDR1 WNHNN and CDR2 SYGVQD (reference sequence). The CDR3 is made up of 18 amino acids. Trimming removed 0 bases from V and 3 bases from J, with 15 bases in between. The CDR3 sequence: CASSESRGGSGYNSPLHF. In DNA form, the CDR3 reads TGCGCCAGCAGTGAGTCTAGAGGAGGGTCCGGCTATAATTCACCCCTCCACTTT.

The V and J genes are TRBV20-1 and TRBJ1-3; no reliable D call. CDR1 DFQATT and CDR2 SNEGSKA come from the germline V gene (reference sequence). Trimming took 5 bases from V and 8 from J, leaving 7 bases between them. The CDR3 loop spans 10 amino acids. The CDR3: CSALGDTIYF. In DNA form, the CDR3 reads TGCAGTGCTCTAGGAGACACCATATATTTT.

This clone is a singleton in its sample. V usage is TRBV2 and J usage is TRBJ2-7, with TRBD1 matching over 8 bases. The CDR3 runs to 16 residues. After removal of 3 bases from V and 1 base from J, the junction contained 8 bases not matched to a gene. The germline CDR1 and CDR2 sequences are SNHLY and FYNNEI. CDR3 nucleotides: TGTGCCAGCAGTGACGGACAGGGAAATCCATCCTACGAGCAGTACTTC. It codes for CASSDGQGNPSYEQYF.

The rearrangement joins TRBV5-6 to TRBJ1-2, with D possibly matching TRBD1 (5 bases). V dropped 4 bases and J dropped 3 bases, with 19 bases sitting between them. Germline CDR1 SGHDT, CDR2 YYEEEE. This CDR3 contains 16 residues. CDR3 residues: CASSRPSFGADYGYTF. The DNA of the CDR3 is TGTGCCAGCAGCAGGCCTTCTTTTGGGGCGGACTATGGCTACACCTTC.

The gene calls are TRBV19 and TRBJ2-1; TRBD2 aligns across 7 bases. The germline V gene encodes CDR1 LNHDA and CDR2 SQIVND (reference sequence). This CDR3 is 16 amino acids long. V trimming: 4 bases; J trimming: 8 bases; junction bases outside the gene matches: 14. CDR3 protein: CASSSRGAGAVYEQFF. The CDR3 nucleotides are TGTGCCAGTAGTAGTCGAGGGGCGGGAGCGGTCTATGAGCAGTTCTTC.

CDR3 in amino acids: CASSLGGLYTF. For the CDR3, the DNA is TGTGCCAGCAGCTTGGGGGGACTCTACACCTTC. V usage is TRBV5-6 and J usage is TRBJ1-2; maybe TRBD1 (5 bases). Trimming cost V 0 bases and J 10 bases, with 7 bases left between them. Germline lookup yields CDR1 SGHDT and CDR2 YYEEEE. The CDR3 has 11 residues.

V usage is TRBV4-1 and J usage is TRBJ2-1, with a tentative D call TRBD1 (6 bases). The CDR3 totals 15 residues. Germline CDR1 and CDR2: MGHRA and YSYEKL. V lost 1 base and J 4 bases, leaving 11 bases between the germline ends. The CDR3 reads CASSQVMGQYNEQFF. In nucleotides, the CDR3 is TGCGCCAGCAGCCAAGTGATGGGACAATACAATGAGCAGTTCTTC.